The 9 T cell receptor beta chains presented below share a single source sample, sequenced in a study of metastatic and nonmetastatic thyroid tumors. Using MiXCR, TCRdb reanalyzed the PCR reads. The sample lists about 34,000 clones, about a sixth seen once, with 3.4% in the top ten. No treatment of any kind had been given to any patient before thyroid surgery. Specimen: blood. These TCRs come from a female donor with papillary thyroid cancer or a benign thyroid nodule (not recorded which). Some clones in this sample may be carry-over from other donors' samples.

About this clone: A much larger clone differs by one base, so this may be a read error. The chain links TRBV10-3 to TRBJ2-5, with D maybe TRBD1 (7 bases). V was pared by 3 bases and J by 5 bases, with 13 bases between. The CDR3 has 14 residues. Germline V gene lookup returns CDR1 ENHRY and CDR2 SYGVKD. In nucleotides, the CDR3 is TGTGCCATCAGTGAAAGTGGAGGGGGCGAGACCCAGTACTTC. Protein sequence: CAISESGGGETQYF.

This clone showed up many times. The gene calls are TRBV28 and TRBJ2-3; possible D gene TRBD2, 6 bases. V was clipped by 6 bases and J by 0 bases, with 19 bases between them. This CDR3 region has 17 residues. In germline, CDR1 is MDHEN, CDR2 SYDVKM. The CDR3 spells CASRSSGGGASTDTQYF. The DNA of the CDR3 is TGTGCCAGCAGATCCTCCGGCGGAGGGGCAAGCACAGATACGCAGTATTTT.

This clone came up many times. The chain uses TRBV5-6 and TRBJ2-7, with 9 bases fitting TRBD2. The CDR3 covers 15 residues. Germline CDR1 is SGHDT and CDR2 is YYEEEE. The V and J ends lost 0 bases and 2 bases, in that order; junction bases with no gene match: 3. CDR3 amino acids: CASSLVTSGTYEQYF. The CDR3 DNA follows: TGTGCCAGCAGCTTGGTGACTAGCGGAACCTACGAGCAGTACTTC. The variable domain in full, completed from reference TRBV5-6 and TRBJ2-7, reads DAGVTQSPTHLIKTRGQQVTLRCSPKSGHDTVSWYQQALGQGPQFIFQYYEEEERQRGNFPDRFSGHQFPNYSSELNVNALLLGDSALYLCASSLVTSGTYEQYFGPGTRLTVT.

This clone was seen ten or more times. V gene TRBV7-9 combines with J gene TRBJ1-5; D uncertain. The germline gives CDR1 SEHNR, CDR2 FQNEAQ (reference sequence). V lost 5 bases and J lost 7, with 12 bases in between. The CDR3 contains 13 residues. CDR3 region: CASSPRVGQPQHF. The DNA of the CDR3 is TGTGCCAGCAGCCCTCGAGTGGGGCAGCCCCAGCATTTT.

By frequency in the sample, this clone is medium-sized. The V call is TRBV4-1, the J call TRBJ2-7; no clear D gene. The CDR3 length is 14 residues. V shed 1 base and J shed 2 bases, with 9 bases lying between them. Germline values: CDR1 MGHRA, CDR2 YSYEKL. The CDR3 spells CASSQGEAAYEQYF. CDR3 coding DNA: TGCGCCAGCAGCCAAGGCGAGGCCGCCTACGAGCAGTACTTC.

This clone was observed a few times. The chain uses TRBV14 and TRBJ1-2, with D unresolved. V gave up 0 bases and J gave up 4 bases, with 33 bases separating them. Germline CDR1 reads SGHDN; CDR2 reads FVKESK. This CDR3 comprises 22 residues. DNA for the CDR3: TGTGCCAGCAGCCAAGATATAAATTCACCCGCAAGACCCCCCCAAGCGGGCTATGGCTACACCTTC. Its translation: CASSQDINSPARPPQAGYGYTF.

In its sample, this clone was seen many times. The chain carries TRBV20-1 and TRBJ1-2; D unclear. Germline CDR1 is DFQATT and CDR2 is SNEGSKA (reference sequence). This CDR3 has 14 residues. V lost 1 base and J 3 bases, leaving 12 bases between the germline ends. The CDR3 sequence is CSARAERRDYGYTF. DNA of the CDR3: TGCAGTGCTAGAGCCGAGCGACGGGACTATGGCTACACCTTC.

This clone was seen a handful of times. A much larger clone lies a single base off, so this may be a read error. This sequence joins TRBV7-9 and TRBJ1-4; D gene uncertain. Per the germline V gene, CDR1 is SEHNR and CDR2 is FQNEAQ (reference sequence). This CDR3 is 11 amino acids long. CDR3: CTIPDGVKLFF. The CDR3 DNA reads as TGTACCATCCCGGACGGGGTAAAACTGTTTTTT. The whole variable domain, filled in from reference TRBV7-9 and TRBJ1-4, reads DTGVSQNPRHKITKRGQNVTFRCDPISEHNRLYWYRQTLGQGPEFLTYFQNEAQLEKSRLLSDRFSAERPKGSFSTLEIQRTEQGDSAMYLCTIPDGVKLFFGSGTQLSVL.

This clone was observed a few times. V is TRBV2 and J is TRBJ2-7; TRBD1 is a possible D gene (5 bases). The germline V gene encodes CDR1 SNHLY and CDR2 FYNNEI. This CDR3 is built from 12 residues. Trimming cost V 7 bases and J 3 bases, with 10 bases left between them. CDR3 loop: CASMPGYYEQYF. CDR3 sequence (DNA): TGTGCCAGCATGCCAGGGTACTACGAGCAGTACTTC.